The entry below describes one TCR beta chain. The data originate from a study of shared T cell receptors in the human thymus. J lost 9 bases, V lost 1 base, and 6 bases had no gene match. Germline CDR1 and CDR2: SGHRS and YFSETQ. This CDR3 is built from 16 residues. Using immunoSEQ multiplex PCR, the repertoire was profiled, and TCRdb retains in-frame clones only, with some absent. The sample lists some 700,000 clones, roughly 88% seen once, with around 0.0094% in the top ten. Another study also made use of these data, one on human thymus T cells.

The sequenced material came from thymocytes. This clonotype was sampled from a girl under three years old with a congenital heart defect. The chain uses TRBV5-1 and TRBJ2-5; 16 bases match TRBD2. The CDR3 sequence: CASSLQGTSGGAPQYF. The DNA for the CDR3 is TGCGCCAGCAGCTTGCAGGGGACTAGCGGGGGGGCCCCCCAGTACTTC.